This T cell receptor (beta chain) appears in the sequencing data of a study of shared clonotypes between healthy human individuals. Deep-level settings were used for running the assay. The authors' processing: Filtering differed, since immunoSEQ gave only junction sequences and no quality scores. Produced via immunoSEQ multiplex PCR; TCRdb's table is partial and in-frame only. The V and J calls and clone size are taken from that table; D and trimming were inferred from the DNA. The sample includes fewer than 2.5 million clones, under 95% of them seen just once. The CDR3 is made up of 15 amino acids. The V end was cut by 2 bases, the J end by 0 bases, with 9 bases between. Germline V gene sequence: CDR1 SGHRS, CDR2 YFSETQ. Study-level results: Rarefaction showed that sequencing of sorted subsets was incomplete (despite large depth).

CD4+ cell separation produced CD45RA+ naive and CD45RA-negative memory subsets. Notes on this clone: As yet, its antigen is unknown. The same CDR3 is also encoded by other DNA sequences in this sample.

The rearrangement links TRBV5-1 to TRBJ2-4; the D gene is possibly TRBD2 (5 bases). The clonotype comes from a man aged 18 to 29 in good health. Some clones in this sample may be carry-over from other donors' samples. The sample taken for sequencing was naive CD4+ T cells from PBMCs. Subset here: CD45RA+ positively selected. As DNA, the CDR3 is TGCGCCAGCAGCTTAGGGAGCGTAGCCAAAAACATTCAGTACTTC. This encodes CASSLGSVAKNIQYF. Variable domain in full (rest from reference TRBV5-1 and TRBJ2-4): KAGVTQTPRYLIKTRGQQVTLSCSPISGHRSVSWYQQTPGQGLQFLFEYFSETQRNKGNFPGRFSGRQFSNSRSEMNVSTLELGDSALYLCASSLGSVAKNIQYFGAGTRLSVL.